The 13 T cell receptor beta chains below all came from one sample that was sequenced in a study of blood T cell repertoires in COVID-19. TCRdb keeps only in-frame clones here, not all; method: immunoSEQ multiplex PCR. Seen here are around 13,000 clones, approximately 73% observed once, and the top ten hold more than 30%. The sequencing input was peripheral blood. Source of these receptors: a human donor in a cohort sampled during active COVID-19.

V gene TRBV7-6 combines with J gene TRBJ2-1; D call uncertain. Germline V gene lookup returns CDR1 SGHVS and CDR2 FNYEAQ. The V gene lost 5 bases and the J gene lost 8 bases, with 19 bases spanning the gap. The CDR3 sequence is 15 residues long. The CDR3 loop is CASSPANLARDEQFF. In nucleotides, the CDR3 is TGTGCCAGCAGCCCCGCCAATTTAGCTCGGGATGAGCAGTTCTTC.

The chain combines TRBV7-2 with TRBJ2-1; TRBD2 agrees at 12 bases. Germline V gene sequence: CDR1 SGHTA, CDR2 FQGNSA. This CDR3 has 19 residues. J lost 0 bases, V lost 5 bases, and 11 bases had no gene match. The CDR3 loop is CASSPRRLAGGSSYNEQFF. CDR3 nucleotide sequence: TGTGCCAGCAGCCCGAGACGGCTAGCGGGAGGGAGCTCCTACAATGAGCAGTTCTTC.

CDR3 loop: CASRRRTGDTGELFF. The CDR3 DNA reads TGTGCCAGCAGGCGGAGGACAGGGGACACCGGGGAGCTGTTTTTT. The chain has TRBV27 and TRBJ2-2; 9 positions match TRBD1. After removal of 6 bases from V and 3 bases from J, the junction contained 5 bases not matched to a gene. Germline V gene data show CDR1 as MNHEY and CDR2 as SMNVEV (reference sequence). The CDR3 extends over 15 amino acids.

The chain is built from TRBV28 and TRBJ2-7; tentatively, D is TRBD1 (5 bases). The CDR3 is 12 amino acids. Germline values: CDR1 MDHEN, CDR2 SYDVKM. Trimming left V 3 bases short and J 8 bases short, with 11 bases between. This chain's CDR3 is CASSFPTGKQYF. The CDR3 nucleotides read TGTGCCAGCAGTTTCCCCACAGGCAAGCAGTACTTC. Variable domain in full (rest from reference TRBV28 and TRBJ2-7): DVKVTQSSRYLVKRTGEKVFLECVQDMDHENMFWYRQDPGLGLRLIYFSYDVKMKEKGDIPEGYSVSREKKERFSLILESASTNQTSMYLCASSFPTGKQYFGPGTRLTVT.

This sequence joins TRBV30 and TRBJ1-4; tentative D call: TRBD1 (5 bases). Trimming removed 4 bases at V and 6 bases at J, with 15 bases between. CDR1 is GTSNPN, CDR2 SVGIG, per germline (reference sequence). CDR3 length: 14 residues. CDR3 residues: CAWTIPTDYEKLFF. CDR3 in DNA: TGTGCCTGGACCATACCGACAGATTATGAAAAACTGTTTTTT. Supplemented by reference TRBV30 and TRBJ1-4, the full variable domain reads SQTIHQWPATLVQPVGSPLSLECTVEGTSNPNLYWYRQAAGRGLQLLFYSVGIGQISSEVPQNLSASRPQDRQFILSSKKLLLSDSGFYLCAWTIPTDYEKLFFGSGTQLSVL.

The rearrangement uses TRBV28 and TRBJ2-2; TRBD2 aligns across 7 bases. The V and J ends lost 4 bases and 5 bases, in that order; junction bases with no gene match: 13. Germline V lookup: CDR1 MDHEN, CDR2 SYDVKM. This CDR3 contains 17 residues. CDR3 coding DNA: TGTGCCAGCAGTTCCTCCCGTGGGAGGGCTGGAACCGGGGAGCTGTTTTTT. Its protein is CASSSSRGRAGTGELFF.

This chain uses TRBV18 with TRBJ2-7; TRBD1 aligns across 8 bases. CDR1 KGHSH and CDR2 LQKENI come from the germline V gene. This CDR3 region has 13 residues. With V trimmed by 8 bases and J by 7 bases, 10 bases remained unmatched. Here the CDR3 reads CASGGRGLGEQYF. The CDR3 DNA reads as TGTGCCAGCGGTGGCAGGGGGCTGGGTGAGCAGTACTTC. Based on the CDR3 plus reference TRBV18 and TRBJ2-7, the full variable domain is NAGVMQNPRHLVRRRGQEARLRCSPMKGHSHVYWYRQLPEEGLKFMVYLQKENIIDESGMPKERFSAEFPKEGPSILRIQQVVRGDSAAYFCASGGRGLGEQYFGPGTRLTVT.

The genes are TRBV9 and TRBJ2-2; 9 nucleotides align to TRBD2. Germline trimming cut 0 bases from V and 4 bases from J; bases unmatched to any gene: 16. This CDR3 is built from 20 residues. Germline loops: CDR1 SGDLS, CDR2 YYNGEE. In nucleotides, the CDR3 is TGTGCCAGCAGCGTAGGCCTTGGCGGGGGGGCCTCGGGCATCACCGGGGAGCTGTTTTTT. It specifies CASSVGLGGGASGITGELFF.

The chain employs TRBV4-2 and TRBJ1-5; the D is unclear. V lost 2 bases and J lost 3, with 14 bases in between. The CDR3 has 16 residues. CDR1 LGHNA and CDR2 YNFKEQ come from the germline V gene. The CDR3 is CASSQQGSGFNQPQHF. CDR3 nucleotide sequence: TGTGCCAGCAGCCAACAAGGATCAGGATTCAATCAGCCCCAGCATTTT.

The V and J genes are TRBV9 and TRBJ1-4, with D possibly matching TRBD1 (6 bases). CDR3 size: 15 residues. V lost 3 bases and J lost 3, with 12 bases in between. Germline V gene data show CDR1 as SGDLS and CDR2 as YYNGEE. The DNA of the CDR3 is TGTGCCAGCAGCGGAGGGACACGTTCTAATGAAAAACTGTTTTTT. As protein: CASSGGTRSNEKLFF.

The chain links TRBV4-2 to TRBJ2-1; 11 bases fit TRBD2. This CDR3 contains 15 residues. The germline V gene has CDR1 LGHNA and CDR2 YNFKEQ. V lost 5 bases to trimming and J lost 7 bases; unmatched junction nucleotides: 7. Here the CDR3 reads CASSASTSGNNEQFF. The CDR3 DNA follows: TGTGCCAGCAGCGCCTCGACTAGCGGGAATAATGAGCAGTTCTTC.

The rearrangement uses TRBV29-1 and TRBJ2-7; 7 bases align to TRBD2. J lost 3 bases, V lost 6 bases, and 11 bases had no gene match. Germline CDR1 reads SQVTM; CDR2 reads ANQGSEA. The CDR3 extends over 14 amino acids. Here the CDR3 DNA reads TGCAGCGTGCCTGCGGGCGGGAGACTCTACGAGCAGTACTTC. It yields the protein CSVPAGGRLYEQYF.

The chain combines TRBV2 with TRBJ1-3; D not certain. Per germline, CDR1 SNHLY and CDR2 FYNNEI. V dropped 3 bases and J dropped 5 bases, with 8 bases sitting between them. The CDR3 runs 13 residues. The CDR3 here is CASSEQARNTIYF. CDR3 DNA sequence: TGTGCCAGCAGTGAGCAGGCTAGAAACACCATATATTTT.